Listed here is a single T cell receptor beta chain. No antigen is known for it. Each CDR3 protein gets one entry after TCRdb re-called the 5' RACE reads with MiXCR. Among around 390,000 distinct CDR3 sequences listed, approximately 16% were seen once. Germline V lookup: CDR1 SGHKS, CDR2 YYEKEE (reference sequence). The CDR3 has 15 amino acids. Trimming left V 5 bases short and J 0 bases short, with 13 bases between. The data were taken from a study of T-cell memory formation after mild COVID-19. Whole-study results and caveats: Some SARS-CoV-2-responding clones were already detected in memory before infection.

The chain has TRBV5-5 and TRBJ2-3, with D possibly being TRBD2 (5 bases). The receptor was derived from a young man who had mild COVID-19 (a few samples of this study predate the infection). Cell type and time point are not known. Source material: PBMCs or a T cell subset sorted from them (not recorded which). The CDR3 nucleotides read TGTGCCAGCAGGGATGGGAGAAGTAGCACAGATACGCAGTATTTT. Encoded protein: CASRDGRSSTDTQYF.